The next 22 T cell receptor beta chains were all read from a single sample in a study of CD4 T cells in relation to SARS-CoV-2 and coronaviruses. These receptors' targets are unknown. Produced via immunoSEQ multiplex PCR; TCRdb's table is partial and in-frame only. The sample includes about 30,000 clones, around three quarters seen only once; the top ten take roughly 3.2%. Sequencing used memory CD4+ T cells from PBMCs, cultured in vitro. The receptors shown here come from an adult with COVID-19.

The chain carries TRBV19 and TRBJ2-7, with 7 positions matching TRBD2. This CDR3 comprises 17 residues. Germline V gives CDR1 LNHDA, CDR2 SQIVND (reference sequence). Trimming at V came to 5 bases and at J to 1 base, leaving 14 bases not matched to a gene. The CDR3 loop is CASSSLPGLRSSYEQYF. In DNA form, the CDR3 reads TGTGCCAGTAGTTCCCTGCCGGGACTAAGAAGTTCCTACGAGCAGTACTTC.

V usage is TRBV14 and J usage is TRBJ2-3; the D gene is possibly TRBD1 (6 bases). The CDR3 is 15 residues long. Trimming shortened V by 4 bases and J by 1 base, and 12 bases separated the two germline ends. Germline V gene data show CDR1 as SGHDN and CDR2 as FVKESK. As DNA, the CDR3 is TGTGCCAGCAGCCCGTGGGGGCGGGGCACAGATACGCAGTATTTT. As protein: CASSPWGRGTDTQYF.

The chain has TRBV19 and TRBJ2-3; D is undetermined. Germline V lookup: CDR1 LNHDA, CDR2 SQIVND (reference sequence). The V end was cut by 5 bases, the J end by 0 bases, with 9 bases between. This CDR3 has 14 residues. CDR3 residues: CASSLIFSTDTQYF. In DNA form, the CDR3 reads TGTGCCAGTAGTTTGATCTTTAGCACAGATACGCAGTATTTT. Full variable domain (rest looked up from reference TRBV19 and TRBJ2-3): DGGITQSPKYLFRKEGQNVTLSCEQNLNHDAMYWYRQDPGQGLRLIYYSQIVNDFQKGDIAEGYSVSREKKESFPLTVTSAQKNPTAFYLCASSLIFSTDTQYFGPGTRLTVL.

This clone has more than one count but fewer than ten. The gene calls are TRBV6-1 and TRBJ1-5, with 7 bases fitting TRBD1. The V gene's germline CDR1 is MNHNS and CDR2 SASEGT. The CDR3 is made up of 15 amino acids. V lost 4 bases, J lost 3 bases, and 6 bases stayed unmatched. The CDR3 sequence: CASSAAGGSNQPQHF. For the CDR3, the DNA is TGTGCCAGCAGTGCAGCAGGGGGGTCCAATCAGCCCCAGCATTTT.

CDR3 bases: TGTGCCAGCAGCGTAGGAGCCGTAGGCCCGGGGGAGCAGTTCTTC. As protein: CASSVGAVGPGEQFF. This chain connects TRBV9 to TRBJ2-1, with D maybe TRBD2 (5 bases). This CDR3 contains 15 residues. V dropped 0 bases and J dropped 10 bases, with 17 bases sitting between them. From germline, CDR1 is SGDLS and CDR2 YYNGEE.

The sample holds one count of this clone. V usage is TRBV4-2 and J usage is TRBJ2-2, with 9 positions matching TRBD2. The CDR3 spans 16 residues. The V gene end was trimmed by 1 base and the J gene end by 6 bases; junction bases not matched to a gene: 6. The germline CDR1 and CDR2 sequences are LGHNA and YNFKEQ. The CDR3 coding sequence is TGTGCCAGCAGCCAAGGGGTAGCGGGAGTTGCCGGGGAGCTGTTTTTT. This sequence encodes CASSQGVAGVAGELFF.

The chain employs TRBV5-1 and TRBJ2-7; D is undetermined. Germline CDR1 SGHRS, CDR2 YFSETQ. V shed 4 bases and J shed 4 bases, with 18 bases lying between them. This CDR3 comprises 15 residues. CDR3 bases: TGCGCCAGCAGCATAACCTCAGGCCACGGTTACGAGCAGTACTTC. Its translation is CASSITSGHGYEQYF.

The chain couples TRBV5-1 to TRBJ2-7; the D is unclear. CDR3 size: 16 residues. Germline V lookup: CDR1 SGHRS, CDR2 YFSETQ. With 0 bases removed from V and 6 bases from J, the gap between germline ends came to 19 bases. This CDR3 is CASSLEGGSKGAEQYF. As DNA, the CDR3 is TGCGCCAGCAGCTTGGAAGGCGGCAGCAAAGGAGCCGAGCAGTACTTC.

The rearrangement uses TRBV4-1 and TRBJ2-2, with 7 bases that match TRBD2. Germline values: CDR1 MGHRA, CDR2 YSYEKL. This CDR3 contains 14 residues. J gave up 6 bases and V 8 bases, and 9 bases lay outside the gene matches. The CDR3 sequence: CASSVLAVAGELFF. In DNA, the CDR3 is TGCGCCAGCTCGGTGCTAGCGGTGGCCGGGGAGCTGTTTTTT.

This clone was picked up one time. The CDR3 region is CASSQESALLSYEQYF. In DNA, the CDR3 is TGTGCCAGCAGCCAAGAATCTGCCTTGTTGAGCTACGAGCAGTACTTC. The chain has TRBV3-1 (or the pseudogene TRBV3-2) and TRBJ2-7; D gene uncertain. This CDR3 contains 16 residues. From germline, CDR1 is LGHDT and CDR2 YNNKEL (reference sequence). Trimming removed 0 bases from V and 3 bases from J, with 15 bases in between.

The V call is TRBV7-5, the J call TRBJ2-7. TRBV7-5 is reported as a pseudogene. CDR3 length: 15 amino acids. For the CDR3, the DNA is TGTGCCAGAAGCTTATATCGGCCGGACGAGTACGAGCAGTACTTC. Translated, it gives CARSLYRPDEYEQYF.

This clone was counted only a few times. The CDR3 bases are TGTGCCAGCTCACCAGGACAGGGGTTGGTCTATGGCTACACCTTC. Translation gives CASSPGQGLVYGYTF. The chain recombines TRBV18 with TRBJ1-2, with 9 positions matching TRBD1. This CDR3 spans 15 amino acids. The junction had 5 bases not matched to a gene; V was cut back by 2 bases and J by 4 bases. Germline lookup yields CDR1 KGHSH and CDR2 LQKENI.

The gene calls are TRBV27 and TRBJ2-3, with 7 nucleotides matching TRBD2. Per the germline V gene, CDR1 is MNHEY and CDR2 is SMNVEV (reference sequence). The CDR3 length is 13 residues. V dropped 6 bases and J dropped 5; count of bases not matched to a gene: 5. Here the CDR3 reads CASRPSGGDTQYF. As DNA, the CDR3 is TGTGCCAGCAGACCCTCGGGGGGAGATACGCAGTATTTT.

J is TRBJ2-6 and V is TRBV11-2; maybe TRBD1 (6 bases). Germline V lookup: CDR1 SGHAT, CDR2 FQNNGV. V lost 2 bases to trimming and J lost 4 bases, with 6 bases between them. This CDR3 is 14 amino acids long. The CDR3 reads CASSLTGGANVLTF. In DNA, the CDR3 is TGTGCCAGCAGCTTAACAGGGGGGGCCAACGTCCTGACTTTC.

The chain has TRBV5-4 and TRBJ2-3; D is unclear. Germline loops: CDR1 SGHNT, CDR2 YYREEE (reference sequence). The CDR3 sequence is 14 residues long. V was pared by 4 bases and J by 5 bases, with 14 bases between. The DNA of the CDR3 is TGTGCCAGCAGCCCTCCTCGCAGTATAGATACGCAGTATTTT. Encoded protein: CASSPPRSIDTQYF.

The chain joins TRBV24-1 to TRBJ2-3; D may be TRBD1 (5 bases). The CDR3 has 14 residues. CDR1 and CDR2 (germline): KGHDR, SFDVKD. V gave up 10 bases and J gave up 0 bases, with 13 bases separating them. The CDR3 DNA is TGTGCCACTGGGTCCAGGGCTAGCACAGATACGCAGTATTTT. It translates to CATGSRASTDTQYF.

This chain uses TRBV9 with TRBJ1-5; perhaps TRBD1 as D (6 bases). Trimming removed 3 bases from V and 4 bases from J, with 14 bases in between. CDR3 length equals 15 residues. The germline CDR1 and CDR2 sequences are SGDLS and YYNGEE. The CDR3, as DNA: TGTGCCAGCAGCGCCGACGCTCAGGGGAATCAGCCCCAGCATTTT. It translates to CASSADAQGNQPQHF. Complete variable domain (other parts from reference TRBV9 and TRBJ1-5): DSGVTQTPKHLITATGQRVTLRCSPRSGDLSVYWYQQSLDQGLQFLIQYYNGEERAKGNILERFSAQQFPDLHSELNLSSLELGDSALYFCASSADAQGNQPQHFGDGTRLSIL.

The gene calls are TRBV7-9 and TRBJ2-1, with 10 bases identical to TRBD2. CDR3 size: 16 residues. Germline V gene sequence: CDR1 SEHNR, CDR2 FQNEAQ (reference sequence). Trimming cost V 6 bases and J 0 bases; bases outside gene matches: 5. The CDR3 loop reads CASRETSGVSYNEQFF. The CDR3 nucleotides read TGTGCCAGCAGAGAAACTAGCGGGGTCTCCTACAATGAGCAGTTCTTC.

CDR3 residues: CASSLQQGGAFF. For the CDR3, the DNA is TGTGCCAGCAGCTTACAACAGGGGGGAGCTTTCTTT. The rearrangement links TRBV13 to TRBJ1-1; TRBD1 matches at 8 bases. This CDR3 has 12 residues. From germline, CDR1 is PRHDT and CDR2 FYEKMQ (reference sequence). V lost 2 bases and J lost 10; bases outside the gene matches: 3.

The rearrangement links TRBV6-5 to TRBJ2-5; 9 bases line up with TRBD2. Germline loops: CDR1 MNHEY, CDR2 SVGAGI. The CDR3 totals 15 residues. Trimming removed 7 bases from V and 4 bases from J; junction bases left unmatched: 10. This CDR3 reads CASTQSTSGSETQYF. The CDR3 nucleotides read TGTGCCAGCACCCAGTCGACTAGCGGTTCAGAGACCCAGTACTTC.

V gene TRBV28 combines with J gene TRBJ2-7; D is unresolved. The CDR3 loop spans 11 amino acids. V lost 10 bases and J 5 bases, leaving 12 bases between the germline ends. Germline-derived CDR1 and CDR2 are MDHEN and SYDVKM. CDR3: CATGLLHEQYF. The DNA of the CDR3 is TGTGCCACCGGGCTACTGCACGAGCAGTACTTC.

The CDR3 DNA reads as TGTGCCAGCAGGGGGGGGGTCTCTGGGGCCAACGTCCTGACTTTC. It yields the protein CASRGGVSGANVLTF. The rearrangement uses TRBV7-9 and TRBJ2-6; 7 bases fit TRBD2. Trimming took 6 bases from V and 0 from J; bases not matched to a gene: 2. CDR1 is SEHNR, CDR2 FQNEAQ, per germline (reference sequence). This CDR3 is built from 15 residues.